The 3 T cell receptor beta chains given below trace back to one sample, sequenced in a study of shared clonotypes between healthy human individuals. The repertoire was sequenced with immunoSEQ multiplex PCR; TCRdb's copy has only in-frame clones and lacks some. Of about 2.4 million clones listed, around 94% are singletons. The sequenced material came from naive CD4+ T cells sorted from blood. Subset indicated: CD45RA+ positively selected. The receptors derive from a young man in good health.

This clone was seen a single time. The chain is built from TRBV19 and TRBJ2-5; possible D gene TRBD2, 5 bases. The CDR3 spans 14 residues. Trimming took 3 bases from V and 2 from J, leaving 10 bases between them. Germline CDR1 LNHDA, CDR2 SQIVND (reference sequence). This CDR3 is CASSMGSLQETQYF. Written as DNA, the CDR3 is TGTGCCAGTAGTATGGGGAGCCTTCAAGAGACCCAGTACTTC. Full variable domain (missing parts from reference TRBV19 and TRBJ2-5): DGGITQSPKYLFRKEGQNVTLSCEQNLNHDAMYWYRQDPGQGLRLIYYSQIVNDFQKGDIAEGYSVSREKKESFPLTVTSAQKNPTAFYLCASSMGSLQETQYFGPGTRLLVL.

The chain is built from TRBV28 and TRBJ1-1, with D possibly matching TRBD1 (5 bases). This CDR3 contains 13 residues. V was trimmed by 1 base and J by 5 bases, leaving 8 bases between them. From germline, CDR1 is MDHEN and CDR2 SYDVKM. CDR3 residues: CASSLSGRTEAFF. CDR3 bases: TGTGCCAGCAGTTTATCAGGGAGAACTGAAGCTTTCTTT.

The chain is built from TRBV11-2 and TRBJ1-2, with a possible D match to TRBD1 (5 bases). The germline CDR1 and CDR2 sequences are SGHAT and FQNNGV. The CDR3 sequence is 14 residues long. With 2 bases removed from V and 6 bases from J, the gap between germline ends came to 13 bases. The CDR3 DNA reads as TGTGCCAGCAGCTTAAGTAGGGGTTTGGATGGCTACACCTTC. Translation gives CASSLSRGLDGYTF.